The 5 T cell receptor beta chains below come from one sample, sequenced in a study of T cell repertoires in cytomegalovirus infection. Their cognate antigens are unknown. Via MiXCR, TCRdb re-called the reads, giving one row per CDR3 protein. The data hold 700,000 to 850,000 distinct CDR3 sequences, with approximately 29% observed a single time. Material: cultured CD8+ T cells from PBMCs, obtained from culture after CMV antigen stimulation. All receptors derive from a human donor in good health (CMV status not recorded). Some clones in this sample may be carry-over from other donors' samples.

This sequence joins TRBV29-1 and TRBJ2-2, with D tentatively TRBD1 (5 bases). The CDR3 length is 14 residues. Germline loops: CDR1 SQVTM, CDR2 ANQGSEA. Trimming took 3 bases from V and 6 from J, leaving 14 bases between them. This chain's CDR3 is CSVDRQGGSGELFF. The CDR3 nucleotides are TGCAGCGTTGACAGGCAGGGTGGTTCCGGGGAGCTGTTTTTT.

This clonotype was seen repeatedly, ten times or more. The chain recombines TRBV7-2 with TRBJ2-1, with 12 bases that match TRBD1. V dropped 4 bases and J dropped 7; count of bases not matched to a gene: 8. The length of the CDR3 is 16 residues. CDR1 is SGHTA, CDR2 FQGNSA, per germline. The CDR3 spells CASSWGQGAHWNEQFF. The CDR3 DNA is TGTGCCAGCAGCTGGGGACAGGGGGCCCATTGGAATGAGCAGTTCTTC.

This clonotype was detected only a few times. The chain carries TRBV7-9 and TRBJ1-4; D unclear. The length of the CDR3 is 12 residues. Germline V gene lookup returns CDR1 SEHNR and CDR2 FQNEAQ (reference sequence). The V end lost 6 bases, the J end lost 12 bases, and 14 bases lay between the germline ends. The CDR3 region has the DNA TGTGCCAGCAGTTTTCTTAGCCCTGAACTGTTTTTT. It codes for CASSFLSPELFF.

This clonotype appeared many times. The rearrangement joins TRBV6-2 or TRBV6-3 to TRBJ2-7; no reliable D call. The CDR3 spans 12 residues. Trimming took 11 bases from V and 2 from J, leaving 13 bases between them. Per the germline V gene, CDR1 is MNHEY and CDR2 is SVGEGT. CDR3 amino acids: CASGRAPYEQYV. CDR3 sequence (DNA): TGTGCCTCAGGTAGGGCACCCTACGAGCAGTACGTC.

V usage is TRBV7-9 and J usage is TRBJ1-1; D remains unclear. The CDR3 has 15 amino acids. Per the germline V gene, CDR1 is SEHNR and CDR2 is FQNEAQ (reference sequence). V gave up 2 bases and J gave up 1 base, with 11 bases separating them. The CDR3 sequence is CASSLNVRPNTEAFF. The CDR3 nucleotides read TGTGCCAGCAGCTTAAACGTCAGACCGAACACTGAAGCTTTCTTT.